Following are 22 T cell receptor beta chains from one sample sequenced in a study of T-cell memory formation after mild COVID-19 (dated by TCRdb to about 2021). The library was obtained by 5' RACE. These reads were obtained on an Illumina NovaSeq 6000. In-frame beta chains were kept once TCRdb had trimmed the public reads at Q25 with fastp and called clones with MiXCR. Every distinct CDR3 protein forms one entry, paired with its most common genes and DNA. For this sample the table gives a few hundred thousand distinct CDR3 sequences, of which under 30% were detected only once. The ten largest clones capture approximately 12% of the sample. The source material was PBMCs or a T cell subset sorted from them (not recorded which). All receptors come from an adult woman who had mild COVID-19 (a few samples of this study predate the infection). The sample titles of this study are shuffled in the database, so cell type and time point are left out; the donor was told from shared clones.

This clonotype occurred a few times. The V and J genes are TRBV5-1 and TRBJ2-3; D remains ambiguous. V lost 0 bases to trimming and J lost 3 bases, with 8 bases between them. The CDR3 length is 14 residues. The germline gives CDR1 SGHRS, CDR2 YFSETQ. CDR3 DNA sequence: TGCGCCAGCAGCTTGGCCAAAATTACAGATACGCAGTATTTT. Its translation is CASSLAKITDTQYF. Full variable domain (outside the CDR3, taken from reference TRBV5-1 and TRBJ2-3): KAGVTQTPRYLIKTRGQQVTLSCSPISGHRSVSWYQQTPGQGLQFLFEYFSETQRNKGNFPGRFSGRQFSNSRSEMNVSTLELGDSALYLCASSLAKITDTQYFGPGTRLTVL.

This clonotype has a count of ten or more. The genes are TRBV12-3 or TRBV12-4 and TRBJ2-2; D gene ambiguous. Trimming took 3 bases from V and 3 from J, leaving 5 bases between them. The CDR3 spans 13 residues. This CDR3 reads CASSFFDTGELFF. CDR3 DNA: TGTGCCAGCAGTTTTTTTGACACCGGGGAGCTGTTTTTT.

The genes are TRBV6-5 and TRBJ1-2; maybe TRBD1 (5 bases). CDR3 length: 15 residues. V lost 5 bases and J lost 5, with 18 bases in between. Germline-derived CDR1 and CDR2 are MNHEY and SVGAGI. The CDR3 DNA sequence: TGTGCCAGCAGTAGAGACGGGACGTCGACATATGGCTACACCTTC. Translating gives CASSRDGTSTYGYTF.

The rearrangement uses TRBV12-3 or TRBV12-4 and TRBJ2-6, with TRBD2 as a possible D gene (5 bases). Between the trimmed V and J ends, which lost 3 bases and 2 bases, there was a span of 8 bases. The CDR3 consists of 15 residues. The CDR3 reads CASSFMGAGANVLTF. For the CDR3, the DNA is TGTGCCAGCAGTTTCATGGGAGCTGGGGCCAACGTCCTGACTTTC.

This clonotype appeared a few times. At one boundary the junction diverges from the germline segment, which might be a read error. The chain couples TRBV7-7 to TRBJ2-7, with D uncertain. Per the germline V gene, CDR1 is SSHAT and CDR2 is FNYEAQ (reference sequence). The CDR3 has 14 residues. The CDR3 bases are TGTGCTAGCAGCGAACACGGGCGAGACTACGAGCAGTACTTC. As protein: CASSEHGRDYEQYF.

This clonotype was observed a handful of times. The gene calls are TRBV4-1 and TRBJ2-3; 9 bases map to TRBD1. This CDR3 is built from 15 residues. The V and J ends lost 1 base and 4 bases, in that order; junction bases with no gene match: 3. The V gene's germline CDR1 is MGHRA and CDR2 YSYEKL. As DNA, the CDR3 is TGCGCCAGCAGCCAAGGACAGGGGGATCCAGATACGCAGTATTTT. Translation: CASSQGQGDPDTQYF.

This clonotype was seen only a few times. The chain has TRBV11-2 and TRBJ2-1; 7 nucleotides agree with TRBD1. J gave up 3 bases and V 5 bases, and 10 bases lay outside the gene matches. Looked up from germline, CDR1 is SGHAT and CDR2 is FQNNGV. The CDR3 extends over 16 amino acids. This CDR3 reads CASSLHRDRVYNEQFF. The CDR3 DNA reads as TGTGCCAGCAGCCTACACCGGGACAGAGTCTACAATGAGCAGTTCTTC.

The gene calls are TRBV24-1 and TRBJ2-1; 10 bases match TRBD2. CDR1 is KGHDR, CDR2 SFDVKD, per germline. V dropped 1 base and J dropped 8; count of bases not matched to a gene: 10. CDR3 length: 17 amino acids. In nucleotides, the CDR3 is TGTGCCACCAGTGATTTTGGGGATAGCGGGGGGATCTATGAGCAGTTCTTC. Residues: CATSDFGDSGGIYEQFF.

The chain uses TRBV4-2 and TRBJ2-1, with unresolved D. The ends were cut back, 1 base at V and 10 bases at J, with 11 bases in the middle. The CDR3 has 13 residues. Germline CDR1 LGHNA, CDR2 YNFKEQ. This CDR3 reads CASSQAEAREQFF. As DNA, the CDR3 is TGTGCCAGCAGCCAAGCCGAGGCGCGGGAGCAGTTCTTC.

In its sample, this clonotype was seen a few times. This chain joins TRBV24-1 and TRBJ2-1; TRBD2 matches 11 bases. The CDR3 runs to 15 residues. The V segment lost 8 bases and the J segment 10 bases; nucleotides outside the gene matches: 12. The germline V gene encodes CDR1 KGHDR and CDR2 SFDVKD. The CDR3 region is CATMIRTSGSLEQFF. DNA for the CDR3: TGTGCCACCATGATACGAACTAGCGGGAGCCTCGAGCAGTTCTTC.

The rearrangement uses TRBV30 and TRBJ2-2; the D is unclear. Germline loops: CDR1 GTSNPN, CDR2 SVGIG (reference sequence). The CDR3 sequence is 12 residues long. V was shortened by 0 bases and J by 6 bases, with 5 bases between the two germline ends. This CDR3 is CAWSVRAGELFF. The DNA of the CDR3 is TGTGCCTGGAGTGTTAGGGCCGGGGAGCTGTTTTTT. The full variable domain, with the rest looked up from reference TRBV30 and TRBJ2-2, is SQTIHQWPATLVQPVGSPLSLECTVEGTSNPNLYWYRQAAGRGLQLLFYSVGIGQISSEVPQNLSASRPQDRQFILSSKKLLLSDSGFYLCAWSVRAGELFFGEGSRLTVL.

This clonotype was seen a handful of times. The rearrangement joins TRBV12-3 or TRBV12-4 to TRBJ1-5; 7 bases are shared with TRBD1. With V trimmed by 5 bases and J by 3 bases, 7 bases remained unmatched. The CDR3 has 15 residues. The CDR3 sequence: CASSIGTVPNQPQHF. CDR3 nucleotide sequence: TGTGCCAGCAGTATCGGGACAGTCCCCAATCAGCCCCAGCATTTT.

This clonotype appeared a few times. The rearrangement uses TRBV5-1 and TRBJ2-1; D possibly corresponds to TRBD1 (6 bases). The CDR3 is 17 amino acids. In germline, CDR1 is SGHRS, CDR2 YFSETQ. V shed 4 bases and J shed 8 bases, with 25 bases lying between them. The CDR3 reads CASSHRVLADFLHEQFF. Written as DNA, the CDR3 is TGCGCCAGCAGCCACAGGGTTTTGGCGGACTTTCTACATGAGCAGTTCTTC.

The V call is TRBV12-3 or TRBV12-4, the J call TRBJ1-4, with TRBD1 identical over 7 bases. The CDR3 has 13 residues. The junction had 11 bases not matched to a gene; V was cut back by 6 bases and J by 13 bases. The CDR3 protein is CASRHGTAGGLFF. As DNA, the CDR3 is TGTGCCAGCAGACACGGGACAGCCGGGGGACTGTTTTTT.

This clonotype was seen more than once but under ten times. The V and J genes are TRBV4-1 and TRBJ2-1; D unresolved. Trimming cost V 2 bases and J 9 bases, with 17 bases left between them. CDR3 length equals 15 residues. The germline gives CDR1 MGHRA, CDR2 YSYEKL. Here the CDR3 reads CASSQWSPIRAEQFF. The CDR3 coding sequence is TGCGCCAGCAGCCAATGGAGTCCCATTCGGGCTGAGCAGTTCTTC.

This clonotype was found a few times. The chain combines TRBV7-9 with TRBJ1-5; D not resolved. This CDR3 region has 15 residues. The germline gives CDR1 SEHNR, CDR2 FQNEAQ (reference sequence). Trimming removed 2 bases at V and 3 bases at J, with 11 bases between. CDR3: CASSLPGTVNQPQHF. CDR3 nucleotide sequence: TGTGCCAGCAGCTTACCCGGCACGGTCAATCAGCCCCAGCATTTT. The full variable domain, with the rest looked up from reference TRBV7-9 and TRBJ1-5, is DTGVSQNPRHKITKRGQNVTFRCDPISEHNRLYWYRQTLGQGPEFLTYFQNEAQLEKSRLLSDRFSAERPKGSFSTLEIQRTEQGDSAMYLCASSLPGTVNQPQHFGDGTRLSIL.

This sequence joins TRBV7-3 and TRBJ2-1; D is possibly TRBD2 (5 bases). This CDR3 is built from 16 residues. The ends were cut back, 0 bases at V and 10 bases at J, with 19 bases in the middle. The germline CDR1 and CDR2 sequences are SGHTA and FQGTGA. CDR3 in DNA: TGTGCCAGCAGCTTAACGCTGGCCCCCCAGGAGGACGAGCAGTTCTTC. Protein sequence: CASSLTLAPQEDEQFF.

A few counts support this clonotype. The V gene is TRBV12-3 or TRBV12-4, the J gene TRBJ1-2; D is ambiguous. This CDR3 has 15 residues. Deletions cut 0 bases from V and 8 bases from J, with 16 bases between. The CDR3 here is CASSLARMAPVGYTF. Here the CDR3 DNA reads TGTGCCAGCAGTTTAGCCCGGATGGCCCCGGTGGGCTACACCTTC.

This clonotype has just a few counts. The V and J genes are TRBV5-1 and TRBJ1-6; D possibly corresponds to TRBD1 (6 bases). The CDR3 covers 15 residues. V lost 5 bases to trimming and J lost 8 bases, with 17 bases between them. The germline gives CDR1 SGHRS, CDR2 YFSETQ. DNA of the CDR3: TGCGCCAGCAGTACGGGGGGCGCGGGACATTCACCCCTCCACTTT. Translated, it gives CASSTGGAGHSPLHF. Complete variable domain (other parts from reference TRBV5-1 and TRBJ1-6): KAGVTQTPRYLIKTRGQQVTLSCSPISGHRSVSWYQQTPGQGLQFLFEYFSETQRNKGNFPGRFSGRQFSNSRSEMNVSTLELGDSALYLCASSTGGAGHSPLHFGNGTRLTVT.

CDR3 sequence reads: CASSLEGVAYGYTF. The DNA for the CDR3 is TGTGCCAGCAGCTTAGAAGGGGTCGCCTATGGCTACACCTTC. The V gene is TRBV7-9, the J gene TRBJ1-2; D might be TRBD1 (5 bases). This CDR3 spans 14 amino acids. The germline V gene encodes CDR1 SEHNR and CDR2 FQNEAQ (reference sequence). The V gene lost 1 base and the J gene lost 4 bases, with 10 bases spanning the gap. Full variable domain (missing parts from reference TRBV7-9 and TRBJ1-2): DTGVSQNPRHKITKRGQNVTFRCDPISEHNRLYWYRQTLGQGPEFLTYFQNEAQLEKSRLLSDRFSAERPKGSFSTLEIQRTEQGDSAMYLCASSLEGVAYGYTFGSGTRLTVV.

The table lists this clonotype with a few counts. The V gene is TRBV5-1, the J gene TRBJ1-2, with D tentatively TRBD1 (6 bases). Germline V gene data show CDR1 as SGHRS and CDR2 as YFSETQ. V was trimmed by 4 bases and J by 8 bases, leaving 15 bases between them. This CDR3 spans 13 amino acids. CDR3 loop: CASSRTQGSGYTF. The CDR3 region has the DNA TGCGCCAGCAGCAGGACACAGGGATCCGGCTACACCTTC. The variable domain in full, with the rest retrieved from reference TRBV5-1 and TRBJ1-2, is KAGVTQTPRYLIKTRGQQVTLSCSPISGHRSVSWYQQTPGQGLQFLFEYFSETQRNKGNFPGRFSGRQFSNSRSEMNVSTLELGDSALYLCASSRTQGSGYTFGSGTRLTVV.

This clonotype was counted between two and nine times. The genes are TRBV12-3 or TRBV12-4 and TRBJ2-1; the D gene is possibly TRBD2 (5 bases). V lost 8 bases and J lost 10, with 15 bases in between. The CDR3 runs 12 residues. CDR3 residues: CASGREHHEQFF. Here the CDR3 DNA reads TGTGCCAGCGGCCGGGAACACCACGAGCAGTTCTTC.